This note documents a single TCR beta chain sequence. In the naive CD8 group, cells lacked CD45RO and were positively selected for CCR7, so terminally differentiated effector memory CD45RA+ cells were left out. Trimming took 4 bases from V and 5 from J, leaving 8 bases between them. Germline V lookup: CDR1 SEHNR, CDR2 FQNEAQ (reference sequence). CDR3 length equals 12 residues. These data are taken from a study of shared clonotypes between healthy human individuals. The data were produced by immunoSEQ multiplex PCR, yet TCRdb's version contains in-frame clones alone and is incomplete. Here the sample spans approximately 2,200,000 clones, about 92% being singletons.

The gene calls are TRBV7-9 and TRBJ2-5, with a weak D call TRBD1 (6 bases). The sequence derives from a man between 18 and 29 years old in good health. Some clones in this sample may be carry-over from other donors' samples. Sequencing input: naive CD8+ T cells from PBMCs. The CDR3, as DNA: TGTGCCAGCAGCTACAGGGCTGAGACCCAGTACTTC. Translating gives CASSYRAETQYF.